This TCR beta chain derives from a study of blood T cell repertoires in COVID-19. Study details: The cDNA or gDNA used as material had been derived from T cells, B-cell-depleted T cells, or PBMCs.

As processed by the authors: The authors estimated nucleated cell counts from reference gene primer amplification. Measured with immunoSEQ multiplex PCR; TCRdb has only the in-frame clones, and not every one. That table furnishes V, J and clone size, whereas the DNA furnished D and trimming. Of some 31,000 clones in the sample, roughly 80% were seen once. V dropped 0 bases and J dropped 12 bases, with 17 bases sitting between them. The CDR3 is made up of 15 amino acids. Germline V gives CDR1 LGHNA, CDR2 YSLEER. The clonotype was recovered from a man between 65 and 85 years old with COVID-19, enrolled during active disease. The rearrangement joins TRBV4-3 to TRBJ1-4; D not resolved. Sequenced input: peripheral blood. The CDR3 spells CASSQDWTAPGELFF. For the CDR3, the DNA is TGCGCCAGCAGCCAAGATTGGACGGCTCCCGGGGAACTGTTTTTT.